This is a list of T cell receptor beta chains from one sample in a study of OX40 agonist ivuxolimab in advanced cancers. Produced via immunoSEQ multiplex PCR; TCRdb's table is partial and in-frame only. The table records some 58,000 clones, roughly nine tenths of them present only once. The sample consisted of CD4+ or CD8+ T cells sorted from blood, taken in a trial of the OX40 agonist ivuxolimab. The receptors shown here come from an adult with an advanced solid tumor such as melanoma, head and neck, liver or kidney cancer. CDR3s include the opening cysteine and the closing phenylalanine or tryptophan. Each record gives: V gene, J gene, clone size, D gene, CDR3 protein, CDR3 DNA. D genes are given only for firm matches. Size tells how often a clone was seen (once, few, many) or the class of an expanded clone, and some rows leave it out.

V gene: TRBV30; J gene: TRBJ1-2; clone size: NA; D gene: TRBD1; CDR3 protein: CAWSDNRGSHGYTF; CDR3 DNA: TGTGCCTGGAGTGACAACAGGGGATCCCATGGCTACACCTTC
V gene: TRBV30; J gene: TRBJ2-5; clone size: NA; D gene: NA; CDR3 protein: CAWSSGGRETQYF; CDR3 DNA: TGTGCCTGGAGTTCCGGGGGCCGGGAGACCCAGTACTTC
V gene: TRBV6-1; J gene: TRBJ2-3; clone size: NA; D gene: TRBD2; CDR3 protein: CASSEARGLAGGDTQYF; CDR3 DNA: TGTGCCAGCAGTGAAGCGCGGGGACTAGCGGGTGGGGATACGCAGTATTTT
V gene: TRBV7-3; J gene: TRBJ2-1; clone size: NA; D gene: NA; CDR3 protein: CASSSMPSGNDEQFF; CDR3 DNA: TGTGCCAGCAGCTCCATGCCCAGTGGGAACGATGAGCAGTTCTTC
V gene: TRBV19; J gene: TRBJ1-1; clone size: NA; D gene: TRBD1; CDR3 protein: CASSPRDRGFMNTEAFF; CDR3 DNA: TGTGCCAGTAGTCCGCGTGACAGGGGCTTCATGAACACTGAAGCTTTCTTT
V gene: TRBV10-3; J gene: TRBJ1-1; clone size: NA; D gene: NA; CDR3 protein: CAIQSQVNTEAFF; CDR3 DNA: TGTGCCATCCAGTCACAGGTGAACACTGAAGCTTTCTTT
V gene: TRBV2; J gene: TRBJ2-2; clone size: NA; D gene: NA; CDR3 protein: CASSVEYTGELFF; CDR3 DNA: TGTGCCAGCAGTGTAGAATACACCGGGGAGCTGTTTTTT
V gene: TRBV28; J gene: TRBJ2-1; clone size: few; D gene: TRBD1; CDR3 protein: CASTGGRGRAYNEQFF; CDR3 DNA: TGTGCCAGCACCGGGGGCAGGGGGCGCGCCTACAATGAGCAGTTCTTC
V gene: TRBV10-3; J gene: TRBJ1-1; clone size: NA; D gene: NA; CDR3 protein: CAISDQGPDTEAFF; CDR3 DNA: TGTGCCATCAGTGATCAGGGACCGGACACTGAAGCTTTCTTT
V gene: TRBV28; J gene: TRBJ2-2; clone size: NA; D gene: TRBD2; CDR3 protein: CASSLQGLENTGELFF; CDR3 DNA: TGTGCCAGCTCGCTCCAAGGACTAGAGAACACCGGGGAGCTGTTTTTT
V gene: TRBV2; J gene: TRBJ1-1; clone size: NA; D gene: NA; CDR3 protein: CASSEQVIMNTEAFF; CDR3 DNA: TGTGCCAGCAGTGAACAGGTGATAATGAACACTGAAGCTTTCTTT
V gene: TRBV5-5; J gene: TRBJ2-7; clone size: NA; D gene: NA; CDR3 protein: CASSLGQGVYEQYF; CDR3 DNA: TGTGCCAGCAGCTTAGGTCAGGGAGTTTACGAGCAGTACTTC
V gene: TRBV2; J gene: TRBJ1-1; clone size: NA; D gene: NA; CDR3 protein: CASGRGATEAFF; CDR3 DNA: TGTGCCAGCGGGAGGGGGGCCACTGAAGCTTTCTTT
V gene: TRBV6-5; J gene: TRBJ2-3; clone size: NA; D gene: TRBD2; CDR3 protein: CASTITSGRGDTQYF; CDR3 DNA: TGTGCCAGCACTATTACTAGCGGGAGGGGAGATACGCAGTATTTT
V gene: TRBV30; J gene: TRBJ1-2; clone size: NA; D gene: TRBD1; CDR3 protein: CAWSKGGDYGYTF; CDR3 DNA: TGTGCCTGGAGTAAAGGGGGCGACTATGGCTACACCTTC
V gene: TRBV5-4; J gene: TRBJ2-7; clone size: NA; D gene: NA; CDR3 protein: CASSLGQKQYF; CDR3 DNA: TGTGCCAGCAGCTTGGGTCAGAAGCAGTACTTC
V gene: TRBV2; J gene: TRBJ2-5; clone size: NA; D gene: TRBD1; CDR3 protein: CASRISGTGQETQYF; CDR3 DNA: TGTGCCAGCAGGATATCCGGGACAGGGCAAGAGACCCAGTACTTC
V gene: TRBV7-3; J gene: TRBJ2-1; clone size: NA; D gene: NA; CDR3 protein: CASSLGLVNNEQFF; CDR3 DNA: TGTGCCAGCAGCTTAGGGCTAGTTAACAATGAGCAGTTCTTC
V gene: TRBV18; J gene: TRBJ2-7; clone size: NA; D gene: NA; CDR3 protein: CASSPQSDYEQYF; CDR3 DNA: TGTGCCAGCTCACCCCAGTCTGATTACGAGCAGTACTTC
V gene: TRBV6-4; J gene: TRBJ2-7; clone size: few; D gene: TRBD1; CDR3 protein: CASSGTGSESYEQYF; CDR3 DNA: TGTGCCAGCAGTGGGACAGGGTCGGAATCCTACGAGCAGTACTTC
V gene: TRBV7-9; J gene: TRBJ1-1; clone size: NA; D gene: TRBD1; CDR3 protein: CASSPRTGAMNTEAFF; CDR3 DNA: TGTGCCAGCAGCCCCCGGACAGGGGCCATGAACACTGAAGCTTTCTTT
V gene: TRBV19; J gene: TRBJ1-5; clone size: NA; D gene: TRBD1; CDR3 protein: CASRDRGGGNQPQHF; CDR3 DNA: TGTGCCAGTAGGGACAGGGGAGGAGGCAATCAGCCCCAGCATTTT
V gene: TRBV5-4; J gene: TRBJ2-1; clone size: NA; D gene: NA; CDR3 protein: CASSLDGGVRNEQFF; CDR3 DNA: TGTGCCAGCAGCTTGGACGGGGGAGTGAGGAATGAGCAGTTCTTC
V gene: TRBV2; J gene: TRBJ1-1; clone size: few; D gene: NA; CDR3 protein: CASSAVDSQNTEAFF; CDR3 DNA: TGTGCCAGCAGTGCCGTAGACAGTCAGAACACTGAAGCTTTCTTT
V gene: TRBV19; J gene: TRBJ1-2; clone size: once; D gene: NA; CDR3 protein: CATAIRGAYGYTF; CDR3 DNA: TGTGCCACCGCAATCAGGGGTGCCTATGGCTACACCTTC